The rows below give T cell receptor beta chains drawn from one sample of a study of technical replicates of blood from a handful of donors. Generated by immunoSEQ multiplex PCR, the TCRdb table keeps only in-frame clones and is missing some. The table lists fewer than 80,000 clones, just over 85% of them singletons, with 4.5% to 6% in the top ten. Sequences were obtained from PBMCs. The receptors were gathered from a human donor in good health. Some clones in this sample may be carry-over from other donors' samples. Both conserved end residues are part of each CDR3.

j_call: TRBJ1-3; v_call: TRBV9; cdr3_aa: CASSVSGPGNTIYF
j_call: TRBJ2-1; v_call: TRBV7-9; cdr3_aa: CASSGLAGGPNEQFF
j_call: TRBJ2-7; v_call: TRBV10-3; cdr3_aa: CAISEGTGQEQYF
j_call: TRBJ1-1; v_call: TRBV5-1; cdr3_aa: CASSLAGRQNTEAFF
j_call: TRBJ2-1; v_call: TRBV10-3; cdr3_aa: CATRTSGSIEQFF
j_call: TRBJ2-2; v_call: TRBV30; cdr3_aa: CAWSPAGIGELFF
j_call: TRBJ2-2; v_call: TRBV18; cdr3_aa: CASSTPGAVYTGELFF
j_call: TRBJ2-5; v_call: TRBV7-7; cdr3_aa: CASSLSGEQETQYF
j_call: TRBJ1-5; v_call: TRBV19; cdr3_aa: CASSQSPGGQPQHF
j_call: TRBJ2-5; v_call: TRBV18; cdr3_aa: CASSPQETQYF
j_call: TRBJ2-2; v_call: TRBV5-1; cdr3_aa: CASSLAGSGTGELFF
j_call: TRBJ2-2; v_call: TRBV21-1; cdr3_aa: CASSSMQGLNTGELFF
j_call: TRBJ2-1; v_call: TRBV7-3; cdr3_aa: CASSFQGGSSYNEQFF
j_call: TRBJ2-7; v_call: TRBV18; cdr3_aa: CASSPPQGLYEQYF